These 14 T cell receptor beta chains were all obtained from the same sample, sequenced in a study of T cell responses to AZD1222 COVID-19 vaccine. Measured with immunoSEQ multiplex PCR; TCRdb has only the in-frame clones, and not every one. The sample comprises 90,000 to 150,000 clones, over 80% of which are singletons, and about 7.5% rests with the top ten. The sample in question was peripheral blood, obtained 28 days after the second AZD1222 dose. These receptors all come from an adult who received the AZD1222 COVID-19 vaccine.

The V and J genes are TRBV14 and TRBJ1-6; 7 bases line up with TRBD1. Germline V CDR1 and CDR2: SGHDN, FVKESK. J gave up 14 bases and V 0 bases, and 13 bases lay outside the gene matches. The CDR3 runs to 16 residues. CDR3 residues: CASSQEVGQALWALHF. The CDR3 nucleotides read TGTGCCAGCAGCCAAGAAGTCGGACAGGCCCTTTGGGCCCTCCACTTT.

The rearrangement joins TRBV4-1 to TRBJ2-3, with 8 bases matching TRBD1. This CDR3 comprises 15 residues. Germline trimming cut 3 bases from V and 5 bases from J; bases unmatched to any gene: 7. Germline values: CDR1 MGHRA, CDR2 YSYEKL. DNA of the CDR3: TGCGCCAGCAGCCACATGGACAGGGAGCGAGATACGCAGTATTTT. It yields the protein CASSHMDRERDTQYF.

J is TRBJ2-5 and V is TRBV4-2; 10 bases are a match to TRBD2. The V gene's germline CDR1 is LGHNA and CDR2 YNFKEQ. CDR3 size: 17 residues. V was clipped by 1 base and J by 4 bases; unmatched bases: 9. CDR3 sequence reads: CASSQVPLAGAPETQYF. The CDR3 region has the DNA TGTGCCAGCAGCCAAGTCCCCCTAGCGGGGGCCCCAGAGACCCAGTACTTC.

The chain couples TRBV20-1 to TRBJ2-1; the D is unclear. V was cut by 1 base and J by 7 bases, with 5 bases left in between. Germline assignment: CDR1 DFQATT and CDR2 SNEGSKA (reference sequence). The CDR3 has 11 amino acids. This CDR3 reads CSARGGNEQFF. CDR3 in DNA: TGCAGTGCTAGAGGTGGGAATGAGCAGTTCTTC.

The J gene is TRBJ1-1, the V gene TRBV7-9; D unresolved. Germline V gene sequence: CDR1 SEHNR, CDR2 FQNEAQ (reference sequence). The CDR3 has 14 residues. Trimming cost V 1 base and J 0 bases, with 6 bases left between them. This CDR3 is CASSLGQMNTEAFF. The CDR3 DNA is TGTGCCAGCAGCTTAGGTCAGATGAACACTGAAGCTTTCTTT.

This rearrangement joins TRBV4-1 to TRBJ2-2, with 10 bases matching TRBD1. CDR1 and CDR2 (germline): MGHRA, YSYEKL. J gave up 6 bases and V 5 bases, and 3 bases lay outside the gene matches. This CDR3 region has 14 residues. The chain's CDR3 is CASSFGQGAGELFF. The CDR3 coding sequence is TGCGCCAGCAGCTTTGGACAGGGGGCCGGGGAGCTGTTTTTT.

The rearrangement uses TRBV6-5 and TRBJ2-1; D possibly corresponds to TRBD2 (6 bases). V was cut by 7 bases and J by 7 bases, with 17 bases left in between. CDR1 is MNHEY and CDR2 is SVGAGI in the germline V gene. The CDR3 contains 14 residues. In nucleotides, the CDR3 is TGTGCCAGCAACCCCCGGTCGGGGGTGAATGAGCAGTTCTTC. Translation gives CASNPRSGVNEQFF.

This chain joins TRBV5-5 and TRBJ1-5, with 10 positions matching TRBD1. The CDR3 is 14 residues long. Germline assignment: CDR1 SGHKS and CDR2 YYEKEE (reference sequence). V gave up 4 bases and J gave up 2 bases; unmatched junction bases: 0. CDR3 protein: CASSGTGGNQPQHF. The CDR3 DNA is TGTGCCAGCAGCGGGACAGGGGGCAATCAGCCCCAGCATTTT.

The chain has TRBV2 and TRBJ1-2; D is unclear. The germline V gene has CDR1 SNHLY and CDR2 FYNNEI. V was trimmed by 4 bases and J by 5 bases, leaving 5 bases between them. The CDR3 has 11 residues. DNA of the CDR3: TGTGCCAGCAGTGGACATTATGGCTACACCTTC. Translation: CASSGHYGYTF.

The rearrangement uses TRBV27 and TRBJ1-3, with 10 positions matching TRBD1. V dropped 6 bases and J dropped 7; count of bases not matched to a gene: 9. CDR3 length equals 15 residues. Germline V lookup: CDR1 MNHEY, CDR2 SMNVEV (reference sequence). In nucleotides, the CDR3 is TGTGCCAGCAGCCTCCGGGGACAGGGGTGGAACACCATATATTTT. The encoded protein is CASSLRGQGWNTIYF.

In nucleotides, the CDR3 is TGTGCCAGCAGTTCCGCCATAAGGGGTGCTAATGAAAAACTGTTTTTT. It is translated as CASSSAIRGANEKLFF. V usage is TRBV6-5 and J usage is TRBJ1-4, with a possible D match to TRBD1 (5 bases). Germline loops: CDR1 MNHEY, CDR2 SVGAGI. Trimming pared 4 bases from V and 3 bases from J, leaving 15 bases between. This CDR3 has 16 amino acids.

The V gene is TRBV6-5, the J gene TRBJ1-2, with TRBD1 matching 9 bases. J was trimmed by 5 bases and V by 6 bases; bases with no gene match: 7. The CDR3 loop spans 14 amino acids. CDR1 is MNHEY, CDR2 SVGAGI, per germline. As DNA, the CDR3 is TGTGCCAGCAGCTTCACCGGGACAGGGTATGGCTACACCTTC. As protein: CASSFTGTGYGYTF.

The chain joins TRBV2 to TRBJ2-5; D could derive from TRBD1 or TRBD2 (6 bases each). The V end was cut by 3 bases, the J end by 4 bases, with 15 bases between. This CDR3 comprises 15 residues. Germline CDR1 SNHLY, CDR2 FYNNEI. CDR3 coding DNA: TGTGCCAGCAGTGATTCGGGGGCCCGAGGAGAGACCCAGTACTTC. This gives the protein CASSDSGARGETQYF. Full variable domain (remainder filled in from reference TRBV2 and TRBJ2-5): EPEVTQTPSHQVTQMGQEVILRCVPISNHLYFYWYRQILGQKVEFLVSFYNNEISEKSEIFDDQFSVERPDGSNFTLKIRSTKLEDSAMYFCASSDSGARGETQYFGPGTRLLVL.

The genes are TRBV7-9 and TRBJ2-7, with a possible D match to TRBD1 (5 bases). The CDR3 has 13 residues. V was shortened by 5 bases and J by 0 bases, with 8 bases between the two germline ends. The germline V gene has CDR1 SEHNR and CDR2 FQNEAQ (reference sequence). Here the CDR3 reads CASSQGPSYEQYF. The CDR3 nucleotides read TGTGCCAGCAGCCAGGGCCCCTCCTACGAGCAGTACTTC.